These 13 T cell receptor beta chains were all obtained from the same sample, sequenced in a study of patients and donors after allogeneic stem cell transplantation. TCRdb re-called the RT-PCR reads with MiXCR, one entry per CDR3 protein. This table holds roughly 200,000 distinct CDR3 sequences, around two fifths found once. Sequenced sample: blood, either unsorted or a sorted T cell fraction (not recorded which). These receptors originate from a human donor who was either an allogeneic HSCT recipient or a stem cell or donor lymphocyte infusion donor (not recorded which). It is not recorded whose cells these are; they may come from a transplant donor.

V and J are TRBV25-1 and TRBJ1-2, with 7 nucleotides matching TRBD1. CDR3 size: 20 residues. Germline values: CDR1 MGHDK, CDR2 SYGVNS. V lost 1 base and J lost 1; bases outside the gene matches: 18. The CDR3 spells CASSEFAQRSTGKNNYGYTF. CDR3 sequence (DNA): TGTGCCAGCAGTGAATTTGCCCAACGATCGACAGGGAAGAATAACTATGGCTACACCTTC.

For the CDR3, the DNA is TGTGCCAGCACCTACTACGGCGGGGGGAACTATGGCTACACCTTC. As protein: CASTYYGGGNYGYTF. The rearrangement uses TRBV6-2 or TRBV6-3 and TRBJ1-2; TRBD1 might be the D (5 bases). Germline CDR1 reads MNHEY; CDR2 reads SVGEGT. Trimming took off 7 bases at V and 2 bases at J, with 17 bases between the two ends. This CDR3 contains 15 residues.

This clonotype appeared a single time. The chain links TRBV24-1 to TRBJ1-5, with 7 bases lining up with TRBD1. With V trimmed by 4 bases and J by 4 bases, 6 bases remained unmatched. CDR1 and CDR2 from the germline V gene are KGHDR and SFDVKD. CDR3 length: 15 residues. CDR3 nucleotide sequence: TGTGCCACCAGTGACCCGGCAGGGGGGAATCAGCCCCAGCATTTT. Translating it yields CATSDPAGGNQPQHF.

The chain recombines TRBV12-3 or TRBV12-4 with TRBJ2-1; D is possibly TRBD2 (5 bases). Trimming left V 0 bases short and J 7 bases short, with 7 bases between. The CDR3 consists of 13 residues. CDR3 nucleotides: TGTGCCAGCAGTTTAGCTAGCGCTAATGAGCAGTTCTTC. It yields the protein CASSLASANEQFF.

V is TRBV28 and J is TRBJ1-5; D call uncertain. CDR1 is MDHEN and CDR2 is SYDVKM in the germline V gene. Trimming took off 5 bases at V and 0 bases at J, with 14 bases between the two ends. The CDR3 contains 16 residues. In DNA, the CDR3 is TGTGCCAGCAGTCCCCTCAACGGTTATAGCAATCAGCCCCAGCATTTT. Its protein product is CASSPLNGYSNQPQHF.

This chain connects TRBV29-1 to TRBJ1-2; TRBD1 is a possible D gene (5 bases). Trimming took 6 bases from V and 5 from J, leaving 13 bases between them. Germline CDR1 reads SQVTM; CDR2 reads ANQGSEA. There are 12 residues in the CDR3. CDR3 residues: CSVESGGYGYTF. Written as DNA, the CDR3 is TGCAGCGTGGAAAGCGGGGGTTATGGCTACACCTTC.

The V and J genes are TRBV18 and TRBJ2-3; possible D gene TRBD1, 6 bases. Germline CDR1 and CDR2: KGHSH and LQKENI. V lost 3 bases and J 2 bases, leaving 12 bases between the germline ends. This CDR3 is 15 amino acids long. Here the CDR3 reads CASSPDGQFTDTQYF. The CDR3 DNA reads TGTGCCAGCTCACCCGACGGACAGTTCACAGATACGCAGTATTTT. Together with reference TRBV18 and TRBJ2-3, the CDR3 gives the full variable domain: NAGVMQNPRHLVRRRGQEARLRCSPMKGHSHVYWYRQLPEEGLKFMVYLQKENIIDESGMPKERFSAEFPKEGPSILRIQQVVRGDSAAYFCASSPDGQFTDTQYFGPGTRLTVL.

This chain links TRBV7-9 with TRBJ1-1, with D possibly matching TRBD1 (5 bases). CDR1 and CDR2 from the germline V gene are SEHNR and FQNEAQ (reference sequence). Trimming removed 5 bases from V and 4 bases from J, with 14 bases in between. The CDR3 spans 14 residues. The CDR3 bases are TGTGCCAGCAGCCCGAGGGGAGAGGGCACTGAAGCTTTCTTT. It is translated as CASSPRGEGTEAFF. The whole variable domain, remainder taken from reference TRBV7-9 and TRBJ1-1, is DTGVSQNPRHKITKRGQNVTFRCDPISEHNRLYWYRQTLGQGPEFLTYFQNEAQLEKSRLLSDRFSAERPKGSFSTLEIQRTEQGDSAMYLCASSPRGEGTEAFFGQGTRLTVV.

The V gene is TRBV5-1, the J gene TRBJ2-1, with D maybe TRBD2 (6 bases). Trimming shortened V by 3 bases and J by 5 bases, and 12 bases separated the two germline ends. The CDR3 is made up of 14 amino acids. Looked up from germline, CDR1 is SGHRS and CDR2 is YFSETQ. This chain's CDR3 is CASSWGDGHNEQFF. CDR3 coding DNA: TGCGCCAGCAGCTGGGGGGACGGACACAATGAGCAGTTCTTC.

The V gene is TRBV6-4, the J gene TRBJ2-1; 8 positions match TRBD1. The junction had 4 bases not matched to a gene; V was cut back by 0 bases and J by 9 bases. Germline V CDR1 and CDR2: MRHNA, SNTAGT. The CDR3 consists of 14 residues. The DNA of the CDR3 is TGTGCCAGCAGTGACTCAGGCAGGGGGCGTGAGCAGTTCTTC. It yields the protein CASSDSGRGREQFF.

The gene calls are TRBV29-1 and TRBJ2-7; no firm D call. This CDR3 has 11 amino acids. The V end lost 8 bases, the J end lost 4 bases, and 12 bases lay between the germline ends. The V gene's germline CDR1 is SQVTM and CDR2 ANQGSEA. The CDR3 is CSFIQDYEQYF. The CDR3 bases are TGCAGCTTTATCCAGGATTACGAGCAGTACTTC.

The chain carries TRBV4-2 and TRBJ1-1; 7 bases align to TRBD1. Trimming at V came to 3 bases and at J to 7 bases, leaving 2 bases not matched to a gene. CDR3 size: 12 residues. Germline-derived CDR1 and CDR2 are LGHNA and YNFKEQ. The CDR3 loop reads CASSQGDSEAFF. CDR3 nucleotide sequence: TGTGCCAGCAGCCAGGGGGACAGTGAAGCTTTCTTT.

This clonotype was detected once. The J gene is TRBJ2-3, the V gene TRBV6-4; TRBD2 agrees at 10 bases. V trimming: 4 bases; J trimming: 0 bases; junction bases outside the gene matches: 4. This CDR3 is 16 amino acids long. Germline values: CDR1 MRHNA, CDR2 SNTAGT. The CDR3 DNA is TGTGCCAGCAGTGTCATAGCGGGGGGAAGCACAGATACGCAGTATTTT. This translates into CASSVIAGGSTDTQYF.